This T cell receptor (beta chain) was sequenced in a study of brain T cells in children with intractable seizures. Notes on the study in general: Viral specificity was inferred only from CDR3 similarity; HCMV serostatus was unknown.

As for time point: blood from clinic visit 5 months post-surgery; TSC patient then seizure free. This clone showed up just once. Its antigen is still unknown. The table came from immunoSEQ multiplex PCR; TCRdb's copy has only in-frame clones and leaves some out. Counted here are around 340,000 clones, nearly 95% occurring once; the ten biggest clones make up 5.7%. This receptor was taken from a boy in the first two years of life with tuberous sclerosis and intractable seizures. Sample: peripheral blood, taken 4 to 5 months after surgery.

CDR3 sequence (DNA): TGTGCCTGGAGCCAAACGGGGCGACCCCAGCATTTT. Its protein is CAWSQTGRPQHF. The chain links TRBV30 to TRBJ1-5, with D perhaps TRBD1 (5 bases). From germline, CDR1 is GTSNPN and CDR2 SVGIG (reference sequence). Trimming removed 3 bases at V and 10 bases at J, with 13 bases between. CDR3 size: 12 residues.